This TCR beta chain was identified in a study of control samples from healthy donors and cancer patients. Trimming removed 2 bases from V and 5 bases from J; junction bases left unmatched: 4. Germline CDR1 and CDR2: ENHRY and SYGVKD. CDR3 size: 16 residues. Assay: immunoSEQ multiplex PCR; the TCRdb copy retains only in-frame clones and omits some. The table includes roughly 95,000 clones, approximately 89% detected once. What was sequenced was blood. J is TRBJ2-2 and V is TRBV10-3; 11 bases are a match to TRBD2. This clonotype was obtained from a woman in her 30s in good health. The CDR3 DNA follows: TGTGCCATCAGTGAGACTAGCGGGAGTGGGACCGGGGAGCTGTTTTTT. This encodes CAISETSGSGTGELFF.